This TCR beta chain was identified during a study of technical replicates of blood from several donors. Sequenced by immunoSEQ multiplex PCR; TCRdb stores in-frame clones only, minus some. The sample lists 70,000 or so clones; roughly 89% were seen once. Losses at the gene ends were 4 bases for V and 3 bases for J; bases not matched to a gene: 1. The CDR3 covers 14 residues. CDR1 and CDR2 (germline): KGHSH, LQKENI. The TCR comes from a human donor in good health. Some clones in this sample may be carry-over from other donors' samples. The rearrangement links TRBV18 to TRBJ2-7, with TRBD2 matching 12 bases. Material: T cells isolated from PBMCs. The CDR3 loop reads CASSRTSGDYEQYF. In DNA, the CDR3 is TGTGCCAGCTCACGGACTAGCGGGGACTACGAGCAGTACTTC.